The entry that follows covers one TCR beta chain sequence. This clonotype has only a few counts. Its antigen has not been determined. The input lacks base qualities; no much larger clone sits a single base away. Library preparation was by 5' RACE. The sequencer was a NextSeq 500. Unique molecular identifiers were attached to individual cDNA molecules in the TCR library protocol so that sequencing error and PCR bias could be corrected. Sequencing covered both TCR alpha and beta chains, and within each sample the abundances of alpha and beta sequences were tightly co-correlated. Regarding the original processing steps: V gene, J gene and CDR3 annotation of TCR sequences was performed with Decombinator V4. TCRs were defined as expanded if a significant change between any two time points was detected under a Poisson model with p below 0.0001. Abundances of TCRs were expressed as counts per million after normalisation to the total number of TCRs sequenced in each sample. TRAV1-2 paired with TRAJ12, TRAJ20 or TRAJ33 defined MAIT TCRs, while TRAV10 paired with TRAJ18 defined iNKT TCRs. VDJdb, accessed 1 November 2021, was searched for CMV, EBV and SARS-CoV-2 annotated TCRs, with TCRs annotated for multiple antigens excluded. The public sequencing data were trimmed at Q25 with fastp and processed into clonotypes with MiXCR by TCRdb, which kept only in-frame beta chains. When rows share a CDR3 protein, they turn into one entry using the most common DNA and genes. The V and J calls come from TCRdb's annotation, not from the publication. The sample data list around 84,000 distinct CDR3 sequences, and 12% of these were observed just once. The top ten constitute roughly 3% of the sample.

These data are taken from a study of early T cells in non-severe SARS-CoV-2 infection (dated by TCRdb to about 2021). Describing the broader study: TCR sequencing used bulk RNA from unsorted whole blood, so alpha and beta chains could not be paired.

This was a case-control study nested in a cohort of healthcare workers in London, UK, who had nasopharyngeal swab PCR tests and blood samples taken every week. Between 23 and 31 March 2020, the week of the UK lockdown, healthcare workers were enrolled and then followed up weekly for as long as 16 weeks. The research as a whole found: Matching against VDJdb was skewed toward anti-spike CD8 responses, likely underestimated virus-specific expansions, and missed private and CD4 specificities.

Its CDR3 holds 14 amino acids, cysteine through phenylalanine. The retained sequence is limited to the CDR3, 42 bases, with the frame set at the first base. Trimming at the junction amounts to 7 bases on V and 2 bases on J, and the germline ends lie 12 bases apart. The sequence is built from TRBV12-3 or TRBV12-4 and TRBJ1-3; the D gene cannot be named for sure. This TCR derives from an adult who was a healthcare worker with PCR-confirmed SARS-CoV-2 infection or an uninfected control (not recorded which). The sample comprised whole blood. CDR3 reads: CASTEQRPGNTIYF. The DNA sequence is TGTGCCAGCACTGAACAGCGCCCTGGAAACACCATATATTTT.